The 9 T cell receptor beta chains presented below share a single source sample, sequenced in a study of blood T cell repertoires in COVID-19. Sequencing was performed with immunoSEQ multiplex PCR; in TCRdb, only in-frame clones are kept and a portion is missing. The sample carries around 240,000 clones, around 80% recorded once. Sequencing was performed on peripheral blood. These receptor sequences come from a woman at least 80 years old with acute or convalescent COVID-19.

The genes are TRBV27 and TRBJ2-2; a weak D match, TRBD2 (6 bases). The V gene lost 1 base and the J gene lost 0 bases, with 6 bases spanning the gap. CDR3 length: 15 residues. CDR1 is MNHEY, CDR2 SMNVEV, per germline (reference sequence). The CDR3 DNA is TGTGCCAGCAGTTTATGGGGGGCGAACACCGGGGAGCTGTTTTTT. Translated, it gives CASSLWGANTGELFF.

This chain links TRBV27 with TRBJ1-4; no firm D call. Germline assignment: CDR1 MNHEY and CDR2 SMNVEV (reference sequence). This CDR3 spans 17 amino acids. Trimming pared 0 bases from V and 8 bases from J, leaving 19 bases between. In DNA form, the CDR3 reads TGTGCCAGCAGTTTATCGGTCGCTAGCGGGCGGCGGGAAAAACTGTTTTTT. Encoded protein: CASSLSVASGRREKLFF.

The CDR3 reads CASSLERYGYTF. In DNA, the CDR3 is TGTGCCAGCAGCTTAGAGCGCTATGGCTACACCTTC. The chain recombines TRBV7-9 with TRBJ1-2; D ambiguous. The CDR3 is 12 residues long. Trimming shortened V by 1 base and J by 4 bases, and 4 bases separated the two germline ends. Germline values: CDR1 SEHNR, CDR2 FQNEAQ (reference sequence).

Here the CDR3 reads CASSSGGVGTDTQYF. In DNA, the CDR3 is TGCGCCAGCAGCTCCGGGGGTGTGGGTACAGATACGCAGTATTTT. The gene calls are TRBV5-1 and TRBJ2-3; tentative D call: TRBD2 (6 bases). V gave up 3 bases and J gave up 3 bases, with 14 bases separating them. CDR1 and CDR2 (germline): SGHRS, YFSETQ. This CDR3 spans 15 amino acids. Using reference TRBV5-1 and TRBJ2-3 for the parts outside the CDR3, the full variable domain is KAGVTQTPRYLIKTRGQQVTLSCSPISGHRSVSWYQQTPGQGLQFLFEYFSETQRNKGNFPGRFSGRQFSNSRSEMNVSTLELGDSALYLCASSSGGVGTDTQYFGPGTRLTVL.

The chain recombines TRBV15 with TRBJ2-7; 9 nucleotides agree with TRBD2. The CDR3 is made up of 14 amino acids. V was pared by 1 base and J by 5 bases, with 3 bases of the junction left unmatched. The germline CDR1 and CDR2 sequences are LNHNV and YYDKDF (reference sequence). CDR3 protein: CATSRGLAGNEQYF. DNA for the CDR3: TGTGCCACCAGCAGAGGGCTAGCGGGAAACGAGCAGTACTTC.

The count of this clone is one. This sequence joins TRBV6-5 and TRBJ2-7; D is possibly TRBD1 (5 bases). Per germline, CDR1 MNHEY and CDR2 SVGAGI. The V gene lost 11 bases and the J gene lost 6 bases, with 14 bases spanning the gap. This CDR3 has 11 residues. The CDR3: CAAAGPLEQYF. CDR3 in DNA: TGTGCCGCCGCAGGGCCCCTCGAGCAGTACTTC.

The chain couples TRBV5-1 to TRBJ1-2, with D maybe TRBD1 (6 bases). The CDR3 has 17 amino acids. Germline assignment: CDR1 SGHRS and CDR2 YFSETQ. V was clipped by 0 bases and J by 3 bases, with 18 bases between them. As DNA, the CDR3 is TGCGCCAGCAGCTTGGCCGGGACAACCGGCGGGTACTATGGCTACACCTTC. This sequence encodes CASSLAGTTGGYYGYTF.

The gene calls are TRBV5-6 and TRBJ2-1; TRBD2 matches at 8 bases. The junction had 3 bases not matched to a gene; V was cut back by 4 bases and J by 3 bases. Germline V CDR1 and CDR2: SGHDT, YYEEEE. The CDR3 sequence is 14 residues long. The chain's CDR3 is CASSTLADYNEQFF. The CDR3 region has the DNA TGTGCCAGCAGCACACTAGCGGACTACAATGAGCAGTTCTTC.

The chain carries TRBV18 and TRBJ1-4; 7 bases agree with TRBD1. Trimming took 1 base from V and 5 from J; bases not matched to a gene: 10. Germline V gene data show CDR1 as KGHSH and CDR2 as LQKENI. This CDR3 comprises 17 residues. As DNA, the CDR3 is TGTGCCAGCTCACCACAGAAATTGACAGGGACGAATGAAAAACTGTTTTTT. The encoded protein is CASSPQKLTGTNEKLFF.